The 20 T cell receptor beta chains given below trace back to one sample, sequenced in a study of T-cell reconstitution after alpha-beta-depleted transplantation in children. It was with unique molecular identifiers that the TCRbeta library was prepared. TCRdb redid the calling of the PCR reads with MiXCR, one entry per CDR3 protein. The profile shows around 360,000 distinct CDR3 sequences, 10% of them singletons. The starting material was PBMCs from the stem cell graft donor, obtained from the stem cell graft. These receptors all come from a human donor who donated a stem cell graft to a child with acute lymphoblastic leukemia.

The chain is built from TRBV19 and TRBJ2-3; the match to TRBD2 covers 10 bases. Germline V gene lookup returns CDR1 LNHDA and CDR2 SQIVND (reference sequence). J was trimmed by 6 bases and V by 5 bases; bases with no gene match: 8. The CDR3 covers 15 residues. The CDR3 DNA sequence: TGTGCCAGTAGTGGGCTAGCGGGAGTTCCCGATACGCAGTATTTT. This gives the protein CASSGLAGVPDTQYF.

This clonotype was recorded many times. The CDR3 is CASSQDSSLYNEQFF. The CDR3 coding sequence is TGCGCCAGCAGCCAAGATTCTAGCCTGTACAATGAGCAGTTCTTC. V gene TRBV4-3 combines with J gene TRBJ2-1, with D perhaps TRBD2 (5 bases). Germline CDR1 is LGHNA and CDR2 is YSLEER. This CDR3 spans 15 amino acids. V was clipped by 0 bases and J by 4 bases, with 10 bases between them.

This clonotype was counted only a few times. This chain uses TRBV5-1 with TRBJ2-7, with TRBD2 as a possible D gene (6 bases). Germline V gene data show CDR1 as SGHRS and CDR2 as YFSETQ. V gave up 4 bases and J gave up 0 bases, with 14 bases separating them. The CDR3 covers 15 residues. The CDR3 DNA reads as TGCGCCAGCAGCCCCCGCGGGGTGAGCTCCTACGAGCAGTACTTC. Residues: CASSPRGVSSYEQYF.

In the case of this clonotype: The junction does not match germline at one end; this may be a read error. The chain joins TRBV10-3 to TRBJ1-3; perhaps TRBD1 as D (5 bases). The CDR3 runs to 14 residues. In germline, CDR1 is ENHRY, CDR2 SYGVKD. CDR3 in amino acids: CATGTYYGGDTIYF. The CDR3 region has the DNA TGTGCCACCGGGACCTACTACGGTGGAGACACCATATATTTT.

This clonotype was detected a few times. The V gene is TRBV6-1, the J gene TRBJ2-3; TRBD2 agrees at 14 bases. This CDR3 has 16 residues. Germline-derived CDR1 and CDR2 are MNHNS and SASEGT. J gave up 5 bases and V 6 bases, and 7 bases lay outside the gene matches. The CDR3 spells CASRLGTSGSQDTQYF. DNA of the CDR3: TGTGCCAGCAGATTGGGGACTAGCGGGAGCCAAGATACGCAGTATTTT.

V usage is TRBV20-1 and J usage is TRBJ2-4; D is uncertain. The V and J ends lost 1 base and 5 bases respectively, with 15 bases between them. The CDR3 is 15 amino acids. CDR1 and CDR2 from the germline V gene are DFQATT and SNEGSKA (reference sequence). The DNA of the CDR3 is TGCAGTGCTAGAGGGGCAGCCCAATCGGAAAACATTCAGTACTTC. It translates to CSARGAAQSENIQYF.

V and J are TRBV10-3 and TRBJ2-1, with 14 bases identical to TRBD2. This CDR3 is 19 amino acids long. The junction had 7 bases not matched to a gene; V was cut back by 0 bases and J by 3 bases. Germline loops: CDR1 ENHRY, CDR2 SYGVKD. CDR3: CAISESTGTSGSLYNEQFF. For the CDR3, the DNA is TGTGCCATCAGTGAGTCAACCGGGACTAGCGGGAGCCTCTACAATGAGCAGTTCTTC.

The sample holds a few counts of this clonotype. This chain links TRBV28 with TRBJ2-5; D ambiguous. The CDR3 contains 15 residues. V was pared by 8 bases and J by 3 bases, with 19 bases between. Germline V gene data show CDR1 as MDHEN and CDR2 as SYDVKM. CDR3 in amino acids: CASAADDLKKETQYF. The CDR3 region has the DNA TGTGCCAGCGCCGCCGATGACCTTAAAAAAGAGACCCAGTACTTC.

This chain uses TRBV6-5 with TRBJ2-1, with 9 bases aligning to TRBD2. CDR3 length: 16 amino acids. J was trimmed by 6 bases and V by 5 bases; bases with no gene match: 11. Germline CDR1 is MNHEY and CDR2 is SVGAGI. Here the CDR3 reads CASSGAGTSRPNEQFF. DNA for the CDR3: TGTGCCAGCAGTGGAGCCGGGACTAGCCGCCCCAATGAGCAGTTCTTC.

This clonotype turned up a few times. The rearrangement uses TRBV20-1 and TRBJ1-5; 8 bases are a match to TRBD1. The CDR3 is 14 amino acids. The V segment lost 6 bases and the J segment 4 bases; nucleotides outside the gene matches: 8. Germline-derived CDR1 and CDR2 are DFQATT and SNEGSKA (reference sequence). The CDR3 loop is CSAGPGTGNQPQHF. CDR3 sequence (DNA): TGCAGTGCCGGACCCGGGACAGGTAATCAGCCCCAGCATTTT.

The V gene is TRBV5-6, the J gene TRBJ2-2; D call uncertain. The CDR3 covers 13 residues. CDR1 is SGHDT and CDR2 is YYEEEE in the germline V gene. Trimming cost V 1 base and J 5 bases, with 6 bases left between them. In nucleotides, the CDR3 is TGTGCCAGCAGCTTGAGTTTTACCGGGGAGCTGTTTTTT. Translation: CASSLSFTGELFF.

This clonotype was recorded a few times. The gene calls are TRBV28 and TRBJ2-5; D is tentatively TRBD1 or TRBD2 (5 bases each). This CDR3 is 11 amino acids long. Germline V CDR1 and CDR2: MDHEN, SYDVKM. V was shortened by 8 bases and J by 4 bases, with 8 bases between the two germline ends. The CDR3: CASLGVETQYF. The CDR3 nucleotides read TGTGCCAGCCTGGGGGTAGAGACCCAGTACTTC.

The rearrangement links TRBV4-2 to TRBJ2-2; D ambiguous. This CDR3 spans 16 amino acids. Trimming pared 1 base from V and 1 base from J, leaving 10 bases between. From germline, CDR1 is LGHNA and CDR2 YNFKEQ. This CDR3 reads CASSQGSRRNTGELFF. CDR3 nucleotide sequence: TGTGCCAGCAGCCAAGGAAGCCGGAGGAACACCGGGGAGCTGTTTTTT.

This clonotype appeared a few times. The rearrangement uses TRBV24-1 and TRBJ2-2; possibly TRBD1 for D (6 bases). V was clipped by 10 bases and J by 1 base, with 9 bases between them. Germline V gene sequence: CDR1 KGHDR, CDR2 SFDVKD. This CDR3 comprises 13 residues. The CDR3 nucleotides read TGTGCCACGGAACAGGGGAACACCGGGGAGCTGTTTTTT. Its protein product is CATEQGNTGELFF.

This chain links TRBV6-5 with TRBJ1-4; TRBD1 aligns across 7 bases. Germline V CDR1 and CDR2: MNHEY, SVGAGI. The CDR3 spans 15 residues. J was trimmed by 2 bases and V by 5 bases; bases with no gene match: 5. CDR3 sequence (DNA): TGTGCCAGCAGTATACAACAGGGGACTAATGAAAAACTGTTTTTT. Its protein is CASSIQQGTNEKLFF.

This rearrangement joins TRBV3-1 to TRBJ2-7, with D possibly matching TRBD1 (5 bases). Germline lookup yields CDR1 LGHDT and CDR2 YNNKEL (reference sequence). Trimming shortened V by 5 bases and J by 4 bases, and 9 bases separated the two germline ends. CDR3 length: 12 residues. CDR3 in amino acids: CASSATVYEQYF. The DNA for the CDR3 is TGTGCCAGCAGCGCGACAGTTTACGAGCAGTACTTC.

The chain combines TRBV7-9 with TRBJ2-2; unclear D gene. The CDR3 has 14 residues. V was clipped by 5 bases and J by 4 bases, with 11 bases between them. Looked up from germline, CDR1 is SEHNR and CDR2 is FQNEAQ (reference sequence). CDR3 sequence reads: CASSPEPGTGELFF. The CDR3 DNA follows: TGTGCCAGCAGCCCCGAGCCTGGCACCGGGGAGCTGTTTTTT.

The V gene is TRBV29-1, the J gene TRBJ2-3; D is uncertain. The CDR3 runs to 12 residues. V lost 4 bases and J lost 3, with 8 bases in between. CDR1 is SQVTM and CDR2 is ANQGSEA in the germline V gene. DNA for the CDR3: TGCAGCGTTGTGGCGGTTACAGATACGCAGTATTTT. Translating gives CSVVAVTDTQYF.

This clonotype appeared many times. The chain recombines TRBV12-3 or TRBV12-4 with TRBJ2-2; the D gene is possibly TRBD2 (5 bases). With 6 bases removed from V and 5 bases from J, the gap between germline ends came to 10 bases. This CDR3 has 13 amino acids. The CDR3 bases are TGTGCCAGCAGCCACCGGGGTACCGGGGAGCTGTTTTTT. It codes for CASSHRGTGELFF.

This clonotype was picked up a small number of times. This chain joins TRBV7-9 and TRBJ2-1; D is perhaps TRBD2 (6 bases). Trimming took off 1 base at V and 4 bases at J, with 11 bases between the two ends. This CDR3 has 15 amino acids. Looked up from germline, CDR1 is SEHNR and CDR2 is FQNEAQ (reference sequence). CDR3 in amino acids: CASSLVAAYYNEQFF. The CDR3 DNA reads TGTGCCAGCAGCTTAGTAGCGGCCTATTACAATGAGCAGTTCTTC.